The 6 T cell receptor beta chains below come from one sample, sequenced in a study of blood T cells in healthy people across ages. Combining a sample-barcoded 5' primer with a J-beta primer mix, a second PCR ran for roughly 7 to 11 cycles. TCRdb re-called the 5' RACE reads through MiXCR, storing one row per CDR3 protein. The table records about 1.7 million distinct CDR3 sequences, approximately 30% of them present only once. Sequenced material: blood. These TCRs come from a woman in her thirties in good health.

The chain couples TRBV5-1 to TRBJ2-1, with 9 bases that match TRBD2. Germline V lookup: CDR1 SGHRS, CDR2 YFSETQ. This CDR3 is built from 15 residues. The ends lost 0 bases at V and 8 bases at J; junction bases unmatched: 6. The DNA for the CDR3 is TGCGCCAGCAGCTTGGGCCTAGCGGGATGGGATGAGCAGTTCTTC. This gives the protein CASSLGLAGWDEQFF.

This clonotype was picked up a small number of times. The chain combines TRBV2 with TRBJ1-4; D perhaps matches TRBD1 (5 bases). CDR3 length: 14 residues. With 7 bases removed from V and 8 bases from J, the gap between germline ends came to 17 bases. Germline loops: CDR1 SNHLY, CDR2 FYNNEI. CDR3 protein: CASNRQTGREKLFF. DNA for the CDR3: TGTGCCAGCAACCGACAGACGGGTCGAGAAAAACTGTTTTTT.

This clonotype has more than one count but fewer than ten. This sequence joins TRBV5-4 and TRBJ2-2, with 11 nucleotides matching TRBD1. V shed 4 bases, J shed 7 bases, and the junction held 6 bases outside the gene matches. The CDR3 has 15 residues. Germline CDR1 and CDR2: SGHNT and YYREEE (reference sequence). The CDR3 nucleotides are TGTGCCAGCAGCCTCGGACAGGGGGCTAGCGGGGAGCTGTTTTTT. Protein sequence: CASSLGQGASGELFF.

The chain is built from TRBV20-1 and TRBJ2-1; D gene ambiguous. The CDR3 extends over 16 amino acids. Per germline, CDR1 DFQATT and CDR2 SNEGSKA (reference sequence). Trimming took off 1 base at V and 9 bases at J, with 22 bases between the two ends. Here the CDR3 reads CSARAAGPGPVGEQFF. The CDR3 coding sequence is TGCAGTGCTAGAGCGGCCGGCCCCGGCCCCGTGGGTGAGCAGTTCTTC.

A few counts support this clonotype. CDR3: CSGGGDYGYTF. Here the CDR3 DNA reads TGCAGCGGCGGGGGGGACTATGGCTACACCTTC. The chain is built from TRBV29-1 and TRBJ1-2; a weak D match, TRBD1 (5 bases). V gave up 7 bases and J gave up 3 bases, with 9 bases separating them. The CDR3 totals 11 residues. CDR1 and CDR2 from the germline V gene are SQVTM and ANQGSEA.

The sample holds a few counts of this clonotype. The chain uses TRBV12-3 or TRBV12-4 and TRBJ2-7; 7 nucleotides agree with TRBD1. The CDR3 has 16 residues. V shed 1 base and J 1 base; nucleotides not matched to a gene: 7. The CDR3 coding sequence is TGTGCCAGCAGTTTAGGGGCGACAGGGTGGTCCTACGAGCAGTACTTC. Translating gives CASSLGATGWSYEQYF.